These 31 T cell receptor beta chains share one sample of origin, sequenced in a study of OX40 agonist ivuxolimab in advanced cancers. TCRdb's copy holds only in-frame clones and misses some; the assay was immunoSEQ multiplex PCR. This sample has fewer than 65,000 clones, with 86% found just once. Specimen: CD4+ or CD8+ T cells sorted from blood, collected in a trial of the OX40 agonist ivuxolimab. The receptors originated from an adult with an advanced solid tumor such as melanoma, head and neck, liver or kidney cancer.

V is TRBV28 and J is TRBJ1-2; D is undetermined. The V end was cut by 7 bases, the J end by 0 bases, with 12 bases between. The germline V gene encodes CDR1 MDHEN and CDR2 SYDVKM. The CDR3 covers 14 residues. CDR3 coding DNA: TGTGCCAGCACCCCCCCCGGGGCTAACTATGGCTACACCTTC. It encodes CASTPPGANYGYTF.

The V and J genes are TRBV28 and TRBJ2-1; 7 bases match TRBD2. CDR3 length: 15 residues. Germline-derived CDR1 and CDR2 are MDHEN and SYDVKM. Trimming took 7 bases from V and 0 from J; bases not matched to a gene: 6. In DNA, the CDR3 is TGTGCCAGCAACCCGGGCGGGAGCTCCTACAATGAGCAGTTCTTC. Protein sequence: CASNPGGSSYNEQFF. Looking up the rest from reference TRBV28 and TRBJ2-1 gives the full variable domain: DVKVTQSSRYLVKRTGEKVFLECVQDMDHENMFWYRQDPGLGLRLIYFSYDVKMKEKGDIPEGYSVSREKKERFSLILESASTNQTSMYLCASNPGGSSYNEQFFGPGTRLTVL.

The V and J genes are TRBV4-1 and TRBJ1-5; 7 nucleotides agree with TRBD1. In germline, CDR1 is MGHRA, CDR2 YSYEKL. Losses at the gene ends were 0 bases for V and 4 bases for J; bases not matched to a gene: 3. The CDR3 is 15 residues long. CDR3 residues: CASSQEGQTNQPQHF. The CDR3 region has the DNA TGCGCCAGCAGCCAAGAGGGACAGACAAATCAGCCCCAGCATTTT.

This chain links TRBV4-1 with TRBJ1-3; D gene unclear. Germline V gene data show CDR1 as MGHRA and CDR2 as YSYEKL. The V and J ends lost 0 bases and 4 bases respectively, with 1 base between them. The CDR3 loop spans 12 amino acids. CDR3 protein: CASSQEGNTIYF. CDR3 DNA: TGCGCCAGCAGCCAAGAGGGAAACACCATATATTTT.

J is TRBJ2-5 and V is TRBV30, with 8 bases fitting TRBD2. The germline CDR1 and CDR2 sequences are GTSNPN and SVGIG (reference sequence). The trim removed 1 base at V and 4 bases at J, leaving 8 bases unmatched. The CDR3 sequence is 15 residues long. Here the CDR3 DNA reads TGTGCCTGGAGTGAGATAGCGGGGTTAGGAGAGACCCAGTACTTC. Protein sequence: CAWSEIAGLGETQYF.

The chain employs TRBV7-2 and TRBJ1-1; TRBD1 matches at 9 bases. Unmatched junction bases numbered 10, after V lost 1 base and J lost 7 bases. CDR3 length equals 16 residues. CDR1 SGHTA and CDR2 FQGNSA come from the germline V gene. The DNA of the CDR3 is TGTGCCAGCAGCTTAGACGGCGGGACAGGGAAGCGTGAAGCTTTCTTT. As protein: CASSLDGGTGKREAFF.

The genes are TRBV6-1 and TRBJ1-1, with a tentative D call TRBD1 (6 bases). V was pared by 8 bases and J by 5 bases, with 9 bases between. The CDR3 is 11 amino acids. CDR1 is MNHNS, CDR2 SASEGT, per germline. The CDR3 here is CASGGLTEAFF. CDR3 in DNA: TGTGCCAGCGGGGGGCTGACTGAAGCTTTCTTT.

The V gene is TRBV7-9, the J gene TRBJ2-3, with no clear D. CDR1 SEHNR and CDR2 FQNEAQ come from the germline V gene (reference sequence). V was trimmed by 1 base and J by 1 base, leaving 6 bases between them. The CDR3 spans 14 residues. The CDR3 loop reads CASSLGIRTDTQYF. CDR3 DNA sequence: TGTGCCAGCAGCTTAGGCATTCGCACAGATACGCAGTATTTT.

The rearrangement joins TRBV4-1 to TRBJ2-5; D remains unclear. V lost 0 bases and J 2 bases, leaving 7 bases between the germline ends. Germline V gene lookup returns CDR1 MGHRA and CDR2 YSYEKL. This CDR3 has 14 amino acids. CDR3 sequence: CASSQEGRQETQYF. Written as DNA, the CDR3 is TGCGCCAGCAGCCAAGAGGGCAGACAAGAGACCCAGTACTTC.

The chain combines TRBV5-1 with TRBJ2-5; D gene unclear. CDR1 is SGHRS and CDR2 is YFSETQ in the germline V gene. This CDR3 comprises 12 residues. V was pared by 4 bases and J by 5 bases, with 9 bases between. The CDR3 protein is CASSPRAETQYF. The CDR3 coding sequence is TGCGCCAGCAGCCCAAGAGCGGAGACCCAGTACTTC.

This clone was recorded a few times. The chain has TRBV6-4 and TRBJ2-3; no clear D. CDR3 length: 14 amino acids. The V and J ends lost 6 bases and 4 bases respectively, with 14 bases between them. Germline V gene sequence: CDR1 MRHNA, CDR2 SNTAGT. CDR3 sequence (DNA): TGTGCCAGCAGGGAATCTTTGGGCCCAGATACGCAGTATTTT. This encodes CASRESLGPDTQYF.

The chain couples TRBV10-2 to TRBJ2-1, with D possibly TRBD2 on 6 matching bases. The germline V and J ends were trimmed by 9 bases and 3 bases, with 15 bases remaining between them. The CDR3 length is 14 residues. The germline CDR1 and CDR2 sequences are WSHSY and SAAADI. This CDR3 reads CASYFSGLYNEQFF. The CDR3 DNA reads TGCGCCAGTTACTTTAGCGGCCTCTACAATGAGCAGTTCTTC.

This clone was counted a few times. The rearrangement links TRBV6-1 to TRBJ1-6; 10 bases align to TRBD1. This CDR3 is built from 17 residues. Germline loops: CDR1 MNHNS, CDR2 SASEGT. J was trimmed by 7 bases and V by 1 base; bases with no gene match: 7. CDR3 loop: CASSEEGGGQGNSPLHF. The CDR3 DNA follows: TGTGCCAGCAGTGAAGAAGGGGGGGGACAGGGGAATTCACCCCTCCACTTT.

This chain links TRBV29-1 with TRBJ2-3, with 9 bases aligning to TRBD2. The CDR3 covers 17 residues. The germline V gene encodes CDR1 SQVTM and CDR2 ANQGSEA. The V gene end was trimmed by 2 bases and the J gene end by 2 bases; junction bases not matched to a gene: 11. The CDR3 is CSVERWLAGRPTDTQYF. CDR3 nucleotides: TGCAGCGTTGAAAGGTGGCTAGCGGGGAGACCCACAGATACGCAGTATTTT.

This clone was seen a single time. V usage is TRBV7-6 and J usage is TRBJ2-2; D possibly corresponds to TRBD2 (5 bases). The CDR3 totals 13 residues. V lost 1 base, J lost 7 bases, and 7 bases lay in between. CDR1 and CDR2 (germline): SGHVS, FNYEAQ. CDR3 region: CASSLGRGGELFF. In DNA form, the CDR3 reads TGTGCCAGCAGCTTAGGACGGGGCGGGGAGCTGTTTTTT.

In DNA form, the CDR3 reads TGCGCCAGCAGCGCGGGACAGGGGATGTACGAGCAGTACTTC. Its translation is CASSAGQGMYEQYF. V gene TRBV4-1 combines with J gene TRBJ2-5, with 10 nucleotides matching TRBD1. Gene TRBJ2-7 matches the end of the DNA better, so the J call may be wrong. Looked up from germline, CDR1 is MGHRA and CDR2 is YSYEKL. This CDR3 contains 14 residues.

This clone was detected only once. The J gene is TRBJ2-6, the V gene TRBV4-3; D is ambiguous. From germline, CDR1 is LGHNA and CDR2 YSLEER. The CDR3 loop spans 16 amino acids. Trimming removed 3 bases at V and 0 bases at J, with 9 bases between. CDR3 sequence (DNA): TGCGCCAGCAGCCAGCGCAGGTTCTCTGGGGCCAACGTCCTGACTTTC. It codes for CASSQRRFSGANVLTF.

The rearrangement uses TRBV7-2 and TRBJ2-1; 8 bases agree with TRBD2. After removal of 3 bases from V and 0 bases from J, the junction contained 4 bases not matched to a gene. Germline CDR1 is SGHTA and CDR2 is FQGNSA. CDR3 length: 16 amino acids. The CDR3 is CASSFGGRSSYNEQFF. Written as DNA, the CDR3 is TGTGCCAGCAGCTTTGGCGGGAGGAGCTCCTACAATGAGCAGTTCTTC.

The rearrangement joins TRBV19 to TRBJ2-2; D not certain. The V end lost 7 bases, the J end lost 4 bases, and 13 bases lay between the germline ends. The CDR3 spans 14 residues. In germline, CDR1 is LNHDA, CDR2 SQIVND (reference sequence). CDR3 residues: CASNPGGSTGELFF. The CDR3 nucleotides read TGTGCCAGTAATCCGGGCGGTTCCACCGGGGAGCTGTTTTTT.

The chain couples TRBV4-2 to TRBJ1-4, with 8 positions matching TRBD1. Germline lookup yields CDR1 LGHNA and CDR2 YNFKEQ. The V gene end was trimmed by 0 bases and the J gene end by 5 bases; junction bases not matched to a gene: 8. This CDR3 region has 17 residues. CDR3 protein: CASSQELRTGRNEKLFF. DNA of the CDR3: TGTGCCAGCAGCCAAGAGCTCCGGACAGGGAGGAATGAAAAACTGTTTTTT.

This chain joins TRBV4-1 and TRBJ2-1, with a possible D match to TRBD2 (6 bases). Trimming took off 0 bases at V and 5 bases at J, with 23 bases between the two ends. In germline, CDR1 is MGHRA, CDR2 YSYEKL. This CDR3 comprises 19 residues. As DNA, the CDR3 is TGCGCCAGCAGCCAAGATCCCTCCAAAGAGCGGGTGAAACACAATGAGCAGTTCTTC. The encoded protein is CASSQDPSKERVKHNEQFF.

The rearrangement uses TRBV5-5 and TRBJ2-3, with D unresolved. The CDR3 runs 11 residues. Trimming removed 0 bases at V and 5 bases at J, with 1 base between. Germline V gene data show CDR1 as SGHKS and CDR2 as YYEKEE (reference sequence). The CDR3, as DNA: TGTGCCAGCAGCTTGGAAGATACGCAGTATTTT. Translation gives CASSLEDTQYF.

The V and J genes are TRBV11-1 and TRBJ1-1; no clear D. The CDR3 spans 12 residues. Germline assignment: CDR1 SGHAT and CDR2 FQDESV (reference sequence). V gave up 5 bases and J gave up 2 bases, with 6 bases separating them. CDR3 protein: CASSQHNTEAFF. The CDR3 nucleotides read TGTGCCAGCAGCCAACACAACACTGAAGCTTTCTTT.

This clone showed up just once. The chain is built from TRBV27 and TRBJ2-5; D perhaps matches TRBD1 (5 bases). The CDR3 spans 14 residues. Trimming stripped 1 base from V and 4 bases from J, with 10 bases between. Germline V lookup: CDR1 MNHEY, CDR2 SMNVEV (reference sequence). The CDR3, as DNA: TGTGCCAGCAGTTTATATGGGCAGGGAGAGACCCAGTACTTC. It translates to CASSLYGQGETQYF.

This chain uses TRBV7-3 with TRBJ2-1; 11 bases map to TRBD1. The CDR3 is 15 residues long. Trimming took 5 bases from V and 6 from J; bases not matched to a gene: 6. From germline, CDR1 is SGHTA and CDR2 FQGTGA. The DNA for the CDR3 is TGTGCCAGCAGCCCCGTGGGGACAGGGGGCAATGAGCAGTTCTTC. Protein sequence: CASSPVGTGGNEQFF.

The chain uses TRBV9 and TRBJ2-7, with a weak D call TRBD2 (6 bases). The V end lost 3 bases, the J end lost 6 bases, and 16 bases lay between the germline ends. The CDR3 is 14 residues long. Per the germline V gene, CDR1 is SGDLS and CDR2 is YYNGEE. The CDR3 DNA follows: TGTGCCAGCAGCGCTCAGGGACTCGTCGGCGAGCAGTACTTC. It translates to CASSAQGLVGEQYF.

The chain combines TRBV11-2 with TRBJ2-6, with D hard to call. The CDR3 totals 16 residues. Trimming removed 0 bases at V and 2 bases at J, with 8 bases between. The V gene's germline CDR1 is SGHAT and CDR2 FQNNGV. CDR3 coding DNA: TGTGCCAGCAGCTTAGATGGGGTCCCTGGGGCCAACGTCCTGACTTTC. This encodes CASSLDGVPGANVLTF. Full variable domain (remainder filled in from reference TRBV11-2 and TRBJ2-6): EAGVAQSPRYKIIEKRQSVAFWCNPISGHATLYWYQQILGQGPKLLIQFQNNGVVDDSQLPKDRFSAERLKGVDSTLKIQPAKLEDSAVYLCASSLDGVPGANVLTFGAGSRLTVL.

The chain employs TRBV2 and TRBJ2-1; TRBD2 is a possible D gene (5 bases). Germline lookup yields CDR1 SNHLY and CDR2 FYNNEI. This CDR3 is built from 12 residues. V shed 6 bases and J shed 9 bases, with 12 bases lying between them. This CDR3 is CASSKTRTEQFF. The CDR3 DNA reads as TGTGCCAGCAGCAAAACTAGGACTGAGCAGTTCTTC.

The genes are TRBV5-4 and TRBJ2-7, with D possibly TRBD1 on 6 matching bases. Germline lookup yields CDR1 SGHNT and CDR2 YYREEE (reference sequence). V was trimmed by 5 bases and J by 2 bases, leaving 17 bases between them. CDR3 length equals 15 residues. CDR3 sequence reads: CASSFPGQQTYEQYF. Here the CDR3 DNA reads TGTGCCAGCAGTTTCCCCGGACAGCAAACCTACGAGCAGTACTTC.

This chain uses TRBV2 with TRBJ1-5; D not resolved. The germline V gene has CDR1 SNHLY and CDR2 FYNNEI. The V gene lost 3 bases and the J gene lost 6 bases, with 9 bases spanning the gap. This CDR3 has 13 amino acids. Written as DNA, the CDR3 is TGTGCCAGCAGTGACAGATTACGTCAGCCCCAGCATTTT. It translates to CASSDRLRQPQHF.

This clone has just one count. This rearrangement joins TRBV5-4 to TRBJ2-3; D is possibly TRBD2 (5 bases). Germline V gene lookup returns CDR1 SGHNT and CDR2 YYREEE (reference sequence). There are 16 residues in the CDR3. V lost 1 base and J lost 2, with 14 bases in between. DNA for the CDR3: TGTGCCAGCAGCTTGAGGAGCGGTCTCCTCACAGATACGCAGTATTTT. The encoded protein is CASSLRSGLLTDTQYF.